This is a list of T cell receptor beta chains from one sample in a study of graft-versus-host responses after intestinal transplantation. TCRdb's table, derived via immunoSEQ multiplex PCR, lists solely in-frame clones and lacks some. Here the sample spans approximately 37,000 clones, 89% being singletons. This material consisted of PBMCs, taken around 270 days after transplant. The receptor source for this set is a human patient who received an intestinal transplant, so some T cells may come from the graft donor. Both conserved end residues are part of each CDR3. A D gene is named only where the DNA matches it firmly. For some rows the clone size is stated as once, few or many, or as a class when expanded; others skip it.

CSVDGGLRGVAFF | TGCAGCGTTGATGGGGGCCTTAGAGGGGTTGCTTTCTTT | - | TRBV29-1 | - | TRBJ1-1 | 13
CASRGTALNTEAFF | TGTGCCAGCAGGGGGACAGCGTTGAACACTGAAGCTTTCTTT | TRBD1 | TRBV6-5 | - | TRBJ1-1 | 14
CASSDGDRVTDTQYF | TGTGCCAGCAGTGATGGGGACAGGGTTACAGATACGCAGTATTTT | TRBD1 | TRBV6-4 | few | TRBJ2-3 | 15
CASSRGRRPEQFF | TGTGCCAGCAGCCGCGGGCGGCGCCCTGAGCAGTTCTTC | - | TRBV9 | - | TRBJ2-1 | 13
CASSSAGTGYNEQFF | TGTGCCAGCAGCTCCGCCGGGACAGGCTACAATGAGCAGTTCTTC | TRBD1 | TRBV7-3 | - | TRBJ2-1 | 15
CASSFLPASGGQETQYF | TGTGCCAGCAGCTTTTTACCGGCTAGCGGGGGCCAAGAGACCCAGTACTTC | TRBD2 | TRBV7-6 | - | TRBJ2-5 | 17
CASSILASNQPQHF | TGTGCCAGTAGTATACTGGCGAGCAATCAGCCCCAGCATTTT | - | TRBV19 | few | TRBJ1-5 | 14
CSVEDRSYEQYF | TGCAGCGTTGAGGACAGGTCCTACGAGCAGTACTTC | TRBD1 | TRBV29-1 | - | TRBJ2-7 | 12
CASSDYRYAFF | TGTGCCAGCAGTGACTACAGGTACGCTTTCTTT | - | TRBV2 | - | TRBJ1-1 | 11
CASSIVWADDNEQFF | TGTGCCAGTAGTATAGTCTGGGCTGATGACAATGAGCAGTTCTTC | - | TRBV19 | - | TRBJ2-1 | 15
CASSLEGLVTDTQYF | TGTGCCAGCAGCTTAGAAGGACTAGTCACGGATACGCAGTATTTT | TRBD2 | TRBV11-3 | - | TRBJ2-3 | 15
CASSDRGLTEAFF | TGTGCCAGCTCTGACAGGGGGCTGACTGAAGCTTTCTTT | TRBD1 | TRBV6-6 | - | TRBJ1-1 | 13
CASVPTGTPYGYTF | TGTGCCAGCGTCCCGACAGGGACCCCCTATGGCTACACCTTC | TRBD1 | TRBV7-9 | - | TRBJ1-2 | 14
CASSSVPLGVTTDTQYF | TGTGCCAGCAGCTCCGTTCCCTTGGGGGTAACGACAGATACGCAGTATTTT | - | TRBV4-2 | - | TRBJ2-3 | 17
CASSFGVADTQYF | TGTGCCAGCAGCTTCGGAGTCGCAGATACGCAGTATTTT | - | TRBV7-3 | - | TRBJ2-3 | 13
CASSYGQGGYGYTF | TGTGCCAGCAGTTACGGGCAGGGAGGCTATGGCTACACCTTC | - | TRBV6-5 | - | TRBJ1-2 | 14
CASSLAGGGQTQYF | TGTGCCAGCAGCTTGGCAGGGGGCGGACAGACCCAGTACTTC | TRBD1 | TRBV5-4 | once | TRBJ2-5 | 14
CASNVAGTDTQYF | TGTGCCAGCAACGTGGCAGGCACAGATACGCAGTATTTT | - | TRBV5-5 | - | TRBJ2-3 | 13
CASSISQEVRSPLHF | TGTGCCAGTAGTATTTCTCAAGAGGTCCGATCACCCCTCCACTTT | - | TRBV19 | once | TRBJ1-6 | 15
CASSLSQGNHEQFF | TGTGCCAGCAGTTTATCACAGGGTAACCATGAGCAGTTCTTC | - | TRBV6-5 | - | TRBJ2-1 | 14
CAWLDWTSGGYQETQYF | TGTGCCTGGCTCGACTGGACTAGCGGGGGGTACCAAGAGACCCAGTACTTC | TRBD2 | TRBV5-4 | - | TRBJ2-5 | 17
CASSLDWYHKGGNQPQHF | TGTGCCAGCAGCTTAGATTGGTACCACAAGGGTGGCAATCAGCCCCAGCATTTT | - | TRBV11-3 | - | TRBJ1-5 | 18
CASSRQFGEGTQYF | TGTGCCAGTAGCAGACAGTTCGGGGAAGGGACCCAGTACTTC | - | TRBV19 | - | TRBJ2-5 | 14
CASSYGMNTEAFF | TGTGCCAGCAGTTACGGTATGAACACTGAAGCTTTCTTT | - | TRBV6-5 | - | TRBJ1-1 | 13
CASSESRGLRETQYF | TGCGCCAGCAGTGAATCGAGGGGGCTTCGGGAGACCCAGTACTTC | TRBD1 | TRBV10-2 | - | TRBJ2-5 | 15
CASSLLHSTDTQYF | TGTGCCAGCAGCTTACTACATAGCACAGATACGCAGTATTTT | - | TRBV7-3 | - | TRBJ2-3 | 14